This T cell receptor beta chain was captured by sequencing in a study of early T cells in non-severe SARS-CoV-2 infection. Across the study: It was bulk RNA from unsorted whole blood that was sequenced, and the chains were unpaired. Points from the study as a whole: Anti-spike CD8 responses were favored by VDJdb matching, which missed private and CD4 specificities.

The germline V gene has CDR1 SGHVS and CDR2 FNYEAQ. The CDR3 covers 14 residues. This clonotype was counted only a few times. The antigen is undetermined. A junction boundary mismatches the germline segment, possibly from a read error. The library protocol tagged individual cDNA molecules with unique molecular identifiers. TCRdb reprocessed the 5' RACE reads with MiXCR, giving one entry per CDR3 protein. The top ten hold less than 7% of the sample, which has approximately 84,000 distinct CDR3 sequences, under 15% seen once. The chain couples TRBV7-6 to TRBJ2-7; no firm D call. The sample consisted of whole blood. This TCR was sampled from an adult who was a healthcare worker with PCR-confirmed SARS-CoV-2 infection or an uninfected control (not recorded which). Here the CDR3 reads CASSVATQPYEQYF. The CDR3 DNA is TGTGCCAGCAGCGTAGCCACCCAACCATACGAGCAGTACTTC.